A selection of T cell receptor beta chains follows, all from one sample in a study of blood T cell repertoires in COVID-19. The assay was immunoSEQ multiplex PCR, and TCRdb's table has in-frame clones only and misses some. The data hold around 300,000 clones, with around 90% observed a single time. The sample consisted of peripheral blood. The receptor source for this set is a young man with active or convalescent COVID-19. Both conserved end residues are part of each CDR3. A D gene is named only where the DNA matches it firmly. The size entry is marked missing in some rows and otherwise reads once, few, many or a size class.

j_call: TRBJ2-7; d_call: TRBD1; v_call: TRBV13; clone_size: .; cdr3_nt: TGTGCCAGCAGCCCCGGGACAGGGCCCGAGCAGTACTTC; cdr3_aa: CASSPGTGPEQYF
j_call: TRBJ2-3; d_call: .; v_call: TRBV6-5; clone_size: .; cdr3_nt: TGTGCCAGCACTTGGGGGAGGGGGTCCACAGATACGCAGTATTTT; cdr3_aa: CASTWGRGSTDTQYF
j_call: TRBJ1-3; d_call: .; v_call: TRBV7-2; clone_size: .; cdr3_nt: TGTGCCAGCAGCCCCTGGCAGGGCACAGGCACCATATATTTT; cdr3_aa: CASSPWQGTGTIYF
j_call: TRBJ1-3; d_call: TRBD1; v_call: TRBV19; clone_size: .; cdr3_nt: TGTGCCAGTACCCCCGGGACAGGGGCTGGAAACACCATATATTTT; cdr3_aa: CASTPGTGAGNTIYF
j_call: TRBJ2-7; d_call: .; v_call: TRBV7-6; clone_size: .; cdr3_nt: TGTGCCAGCAGCCGCGGGACAGAGATCTACGAGCAGTACTTC; cdr3_aa: CASSRGTEIYEQYF
j_call: TRBJ2-3; d_call: .; v_call: TRBV19; clone_size: .; cdr3_nt: TGTGCCAGTAGTACTGAGGGAGATACGCAGTATTTT; cdr3_aa: CASSTEGDTQYF
j_call: TRBJ2-1; d_call: .; v_call: TRBV9; clone_size: .; cdr3_nt: TGTGCCAGCAGCATAACAGAGAATGAGCAGTTCTTC; cdr3_aa: CASSITENEQFF
j_call: TRBJ2-1; d_call: .; v_call: TRBV6-2/TRBV6-3; clone_size: .; cdr3_nt: TGTGCCAGCAGTTACGCCGGGACTCGACACAATGAGCAGTTCTTC; cdr3_aa: CASSYAGTRHNEQFF
j_call: TRBJ2-4; d_call: TRBD1; v_call: TRBV5-6; clone_size: .; cdr3_nt: TGTGCCAGCTCCGACAGGGGGAACATTCAGTACTTC; cdr3_aa: CASSDRGNIQYF
j_call: TRBJ2-1; d_call: TRBD1; v_call: TRBV6-4; clone_size: .; cdr3_nt: TGTGCCAGCAGTGACTCGGAGCAGGGGGCAAATGAGCAGTTCTTC; cdr3_aa: CASSDSEQGANEQFF
j_call: TRBJ1-2; d_call: .; v_call: TRBV7-8; clone_size: .; cdr3_nt: TGTGCCAGCAGCTTAGCCCCGAGTGACTATGGCTACACCTTC; cdr3_aa: CASSLAPSDYGYTF
j_call: TRBJ1-4; d_call: TRBD1; v_call: TRBV6-6; clone_size: once; cdr3_nt: TGTGCCAGCAGTCTCGGTAGGGGGCCCCTTTTT; cdr3_aa: CASSLGRGPLF
j_call: TRBJ2-5; d_call: .; v_call: TRBV3-1/TRBV3-2; clone_size: .; cdr3_nt: TGTGCCAGCAGCCATTTCAACACAGGGGGGGCAGAGACCCAGTACTTC; cdr3_aa: CASSHFNTGGAETQYF
j_call: TRBJ2-7; d_call: TRBD1; v_call: TRBV19; clone_size: .; cdr3_nt: TGTGCCAGTAGTATGACCGGGACAGGACCCTACGAGCAGTACTTC; cdr3_aa: CASSMTGTGPYEQYF
j_call: TRBJ2-5; d_call: .; v_call: TRBV15; clone_size: .; cdr3_nt: TGTGCCACCAGCAGAGACCCGACAGGTGTACAAGAGACCCAGTACTTC; cdr3_aa: CATSRDPTGVQETQYF
j_call: TRBJ2-7; d_call: TRBD2; v_call: TRBV20-1; clone_size: .; cdr3_nt: TGCAGTGCTAGTGATAGCGGGGGACCCTACGAGCAGTACTTC; cdr3_aa: CSASDSGGPYEQYF
j_call: TRBJ1-1; d_call: .; v_call: TRBV5-1; clone_size: few; cdr3_nt: TGCGCCAGCAGCGCCTCCGGGGGTACTGAAGCTTTCTTT; cdr3_aa: CASSASGGTEAFF
j_call: TRBJ1-2; d_call: .; v_call: TRBV28; clone_size: few; cdr3_nt: TGTGCCAGCAGCCAAACGCGGGCCCGTATCTATGGCTACACCTTC; cdr3_aa: CASSQTRARIYGYTF
j_call: TRBJ1-2; d_call: TRBD1; v_call: TRBV2; clone_size: .; cdr3_nt: TGTGCCAGCAGTGAGGCAGGGGGCAACTATGGCTACACCTTC; cdr3_aa: CASSEAGGNYGYTF
j_call: TRBJ2-7; d_call: .; v_call: TRBV9; clone_size: .; cdr3_nt: TGTGCCAGCAGCGTAGACACCTCCTACGAGCAGTACTTC; cdr3_aa: CASSVDTSYEQYF
j_call: TRBJ1-3; d_call: .; v_call: TRBV19; clone_size: .; cdr3_nt: TGTGCCAGTATGTACAGTCCTGGAAACACCATATATTTT; cdr3_aa: CASMYSPGNTIYF
j_call: TRBJ1-1; d_call: .; v_call: TRBV11-3; clone_size: .; cdr3_nt: TGTGCCAGCAGCCCCCGAGGAAACACTGAAGCTTTCTTT; cdr3_aa: CASSPRGNTEAFF
j_call: TRBJ2-1; d_call: TRBD1; v_call: TRBV9; clone_size: .; cdr3_nt: TGTGCCAGCAGCCCGGGACAGGGCTCCTACAATGAGCAGTTCTTC; cdr3_aa: CASSPGQGSYNEQFF
j_call: TRBJ2-5; d_call: TRBD2; v_call: TRBV2; clone_size: .; cdr3_nt: TGTGCCAGGGGAACCGGACTAGCGGAACAAGAGACCCAGTACTTC; cdr3_aa: CARGTGLAEQETQYF
j_call: TRBJ1-4; d_call: TRBD1; v_call: TRBV7-9; clone_size: .; cdr3_nt: TGTGCCAGCAGCTGGGTACAGGGGATTGGTGAAAAACTGTTTTTT; cdr3_aa: CASSWVQGIGEKLFF
j_call: TRBJ2-3; d_call: TRBD2; v_call: TRBV9; clone_size: .; cdr3_nt: TGTGCCAGCAGCGCATATAGCGGGGGAGCAGATACGCAGTATTTT; cdr3_aa: CASSAYSGGADTQYF
j_call: TRBJ1-5; d_call: TRBD1; v_call: TRBV12-5; clone_size: .; cdr3_nt: TGTGCTAGTGGTCGCACAGGGGAAGGAAATCAGCCCCAGCATTTT; cdr3_aa: CASGRTGEGNQPQHF
j_call: TRBJ1-2; d_call: TRBD1; v_call: TRBV12-3/TRBV12-4; clone_size: once; cdr3_nt: TGTGCCAGCAGCAAACAGGGGATCTATGGCTACACCTTC; cdr3_aa: CASSKQGIYGYTF
j_call: TRBJ2-7; d_call: .; v_call: TRBV3-1/TRBV3-2; clone_size: .; cdr3_nt: TGTGCCAGCAGCCCTGGGCAGGGATCCTACGAGCAGTACTTC; cdr3_aa: CASSPGQGSYEQYF
j_call: TRBJ1-2; d_call: .; v_call: TRBV7-9; clone_size: .; cdr3_nt: TGTGCCAGCAGCTTATTACGAGGGCCCAACTATGGCTACACCTTC; cdr3_aa: CASSLLRGPNYGYTF
j_call: TRBJ2-5; d_call: TRBD2; v_call: TRBV5-5; clone_size: .; cdr3_nt: TGTGCCAGCAGCCCTAGCGGGGGGGCCCAAGAGACCCAGTACTTC; cdr3_aa: CASSPSGGAQETQYF
j_call: TRBJ2-1; d_call: TRBD2; v_call: TRBV4-1; clone_size: .; cdr3_nt: TGCGCCAGCAGCCAAGACGAACTAGCGGGGGGGCTCCTCTACAATGAGCAGTTCTTC; cdr3_aa: CASSQDELAGGLLYNEQFF
j_call: TRBJ2-3; d_call: .; v_call: TRBV2; clone_size: .; cdr3_nt: TGTGCTCGGGGCACAGATACGCAGTATTTT; cdr3_aa: CARGTDTQYF
j_call: TRBJ2-1; d_call: .; v_call: TRBV12-5; clone_size: .; cdr3_nt: TGTGCTAGTGGTTTGGCACTGCTCAGCGGAAGCTCCTACAATGAGCAGTTCTTC; cdr3_aa: CASGLALLSGSSYNEQFF
j_call: TRBJ1-3; d_call: .; v_call: TRBV3-1/TRBV3-2; clone_size: .; cdr3_nt: TGTGCCAGCAGCCAAGACCCAGGTCGAAACACCATATATTTT; cdr3_aa: CASSQDPGRNTIYF
j_call: TRBJ1-2; d_call: .; v_call: TRBV14; clone_size: .; cdr3_nt: TGTGCCAGCAGCCAAGAACCACAGACTAACTATGGCTACACCTTC; cdr3_aa: CASSQEPQTNYGYTF
j_call: TRBJ1-1; d_call: .; v_call: TRBV18; clone_size: few; cdr3_nt: TGTGCCAGCTCACGTAGTGGGGCGAACACTGAAGCTTTCTTT; cdr3_aa: CASSRSGANTEAFF
j_call: TRBJ2-1; d_call: .; v_call: TRBV27; clone_size: .; cdr3_nt: TGTGCCAGCAGTTTATCCGGGAACCCAGGTATAAATGAGCAGTTCTTC; cdr3_aa: CASSLSGNPGINEQFF
j_call: TRBJ2-6; d_call: TRBD1; v_call: TRBV9; clone_size: .; cdr3_nt: TGTGCCAGCAGCGTATCTCGAGACAGGGGTGGAACTGGGGCCAACGTCCTGACTTTC; cdr3_aa: CASSVSRDRGGTGANVLTF
j_call: TRBJ2-2; d_call: TRBD1; v_call: TRBV11-3; clone_size: few; cdr3_nt: TGTGCCAGCAGCTTAGGACAGGGGAACACCGGGGAGCTGTTTTTT; cdr3_aa: CASSLGQGNTGELFF
j_call: TRBJ2-3; d_call: .; v_call: TRBV14; clone_size: .; cdr3_nt: TGTGCCAGCAGCCAAGAGGGCAGGGGAAAGTTCGGAGATACGCAGTATTTT; cdr3_aa: CASSQEGRGKFGDTQYF
j_call: TRBJ2-7; d_call: .; v_call: TRBV4-1; clone_size: once; cdr3_nt: TGCGCCAGCAGCCAAGAAGGAGCGTCTGTTTACGAGCAGTACTTC; cdr3_aa: CASSQEGASVYEQYF
j_call: TRBJ1-2; d_call: TRBD1; v_call: TRBV27; clone_size: .; cdr3_nt: TGTGCCAGCAGTCCCCAGGGGGCTGGCGGCTACACCTTC; cdr3_aa: CASSPQGAGGYTF
j_call: TRBJ2-7; d_call: .; v_call: TRBV12-3/TRBV12-4; clone_size: .; cdr3_nt: TGTGCCAGCAGTAAAACGGAGGGGCGGAAGTACTTC; cdr3_aa: CASSKTEGRKYF
j_call: TRBJ2-7; d_call: TRBD2; v_call: TRBV2; clone_size: .; cdr3_nt: TGTGCCAGCAGCGGACTAGCGGGGTTCTCCTACGAGCAGTACTTC; cdr3_aa: CASSGLAGFSYEQYF
j_call: TRBJ2-1; d_call: .; v_call: TRBV15; clone_size: .; cdr3_nt: TGTGCCACCAGCAGAGATATTTTGACAGGCTCCTACAATGAGCAGTTCTTC; cdr3_aa: CATSRDILTGSYNEQFF
j_call: TRBJ1-5; d_call: .; v_call: TRBV5-1; clone_size: .; cdr3_nt: TGCGCCAGCAGCTTGTTCGGTGGCAATCAGCCCCAGCATTTT; cdr3_aa: CASSLFGGNQPQHF
j_call: TRBJ2-7; d_call: .; v_call: TRBV3-1/TRBV3-2; clone_size: .; cdr3_nt: TGTGCCAGCAGCCAAGTGCACAGGGCCCCCTACGAGCAGTACTTC; cdr3_aa: CASSQVHRAPYEQYF
j_call: TRBJ1-5; d_call: TRBD1; v_call: TRBV9; clone_size: .; cdr3_nt: TGTGCCAGCAGCGGGGCAGGGGGTCAGCCCCAGCATTTT; cdr3_aa: CASSGAGGQPQHF
j_call: TRBJ1-1; d_call: TRBD1; v_call: TRBV5-1; clone_size: .; cdr3_nt: TGCGCCAGCAGCCCAACACGCGGGACAGGGCGTACTGAAGCTTTCTTT; cdr3_aa: CASSPTRGTGRTEAFF
j_call: TRBJ1-3; d_call: .; v_call: TRBV5-6; clone_size: .; cdr3_nt: TGTGCCAGCAGCGACGTTCGGGGGAGTTCTGGAAACACCATATATTTT; cdr3_aa: CASSDVRGSSGNTIYF
j_call: TRBJ1-3; d_call: TRBD1; v_call: TRBV2; clone_size: .; cdr3_nt: TGTGCCAGCAGCCTAGGACAGGGGGCTTCTGGAAACACCATATATTTT; cdr3_aa: CASSLGQGASGNTIYF
j_call: TRBJ1-4; d_call: .; v_call: TRBV4-1; clone_size: .; cdr3_nt: TGCGCCAGCACTCAAAGGGGAACTAATGAAAAACTGTTTTTT; cdr3_aa: CASTQRGTNEKLFF
j_call: TRBJ1-1; d_call: .; v_call: TRBV5-5; clone_size: .; cdr3_nt: TGTGCCAGCAGCCAGGACATGAACACTGAAGCTTTCTTT; cdr3_aa: CASSQDMNTEAFF
j_call: TRBJ2-5; d_call: .; v_call: TRBV10-1; clone_size: few; cdr3_nt: TGCGCCAGCAGTGAGGGGGGGAGAGAGACCCAGTACTTC; cdr3_aa: CASSEGGRETQYF
j_call: TRBJ2-3; d_call: .; v_call: TRBV13; clone_size: .; cdr3_nt: TGTGCCAGCAGCTTATCAGCGGTCGATACGCAGTATTTT; cdr3_aa: CASSLSAVDTQYF
j_call: TRBJ2-2; d_call: .; v_call: TRBV10-3; clone_size: .; cdr3_nt: TGTGCCATCAGTGAGACAGGGAACACCGGGGAGCTGTTTTTT; cdr3_aa: CAISETGNTGELFF
j_call: TRBJ1-5; d_call: .; v_call: TRBV2; clone_size: .; cdr3_nt: TGTGCCAGCAGTGAAGGCAGGGGAAGAAATCAGCCCCAGCATTTT; cdr3_aa: CASSEGRGRNQPQHF
j_call: TRBJ2-7; d_call: TRBD1; v_call: TRBV27; clone_size: .; cdr3_nt: TGTGCCAGCAGTACCGGGACAGGGCCGAGCTCCTACGAGCAGTACTTC; cdr3_aa: CASSTGTGPSSYEQYF